Listed here are 27 T cell receptor beta chains from one sample, sequenced in a study of blood T cell repertoires in COVID-19. The method was immunoSEQ multiplex PCR; TCRdb's version includes in-frame clones alone and lacks a portion of them. Of about 150,000 clones listed, roughly nine tenths are singletons. The sequencing input was peripheral blood. The receptor source for this set is a human donor in a cohort sampled during active COVID-19.

The chain is built from TRBV18 and TRBJ1-6; D might be TRBD1 (5 bases). Germline V gives CDR1 KGHSH, CDR2 LQKENI. V lost 0 bases and J lost 7, with 10 bases in between. The CDR3 runs 15 residues. In DNA form, the CDR3 reads TGTGCCAGCTCACCACCGGGACTGCGCAATTCACCCCTCCACTTT. Translation gives CASSPPGLRNSPLHF.

The chain couples TRBV3-1 (or the pseudogene TRBV3-2) to TRBJ2-3, with no clear D. V was pared by 4 bases and J by 2 bases, with 16 bases between. The germline gives CDR1 LGHDT, CDR2 YNNKEL (reference sequence). The CDR3 runs to 16 residues. CDR3 nucleotide sequence: TGTGCCAGCAGCCCCTCTCTCCTCCTCCTCACAGATACGCAGTATTTT. This sequence encodes CASSPSLLLLTDTQYF.

This clone was detected once. The J gene is TRBJ2-7, the V gene TRBV7-8, with D maybe TRBD1 (6 bases). In germline, CDR1 is SGHVS, CDR2 FQNEAQ. V dropped 5 bases and J dropped 2 bases, with 13 bases sitting between them. CDR3 length: 14 residues. The CDR3 bases are TGTGCCAGCAGCGCCGACAGGTTCCCCTACGAGCAGTACTTC. Translating it yields CASSADRFPYEQYF.

This chain connects TRBV2 to TRBJ2-1; 9 positions match TRBD2. V was clipped by 2 bases and J by 9 bases; unmatched bases: 23. CDR1 is SNHLY and CDR2 is FYNNEI in the germline V gene. This CDR3 has 20 residues. The CDR3 region is CASSENPSGAGGPLLGEQFF. CDR3 in DNA: TGTGCCAGCAGTGAAAACCCCAGTGGGGCGGGGGGGCCGTTACTTGGTGAGCAGTTCTTC.

This clone was detected a few times. The V gene is TRBV29-1, the J gene TRBJ1-1; D gene ambiguous. The CDR3 has 13 residues. CDR1 SQVTM and CDR2 ANQGSEA come from the germline V gene. The germline V and J ends were trimmed by 7 bases and 0 bases, with 12 bases remaining between them. CDR3 amino acids: CSGIDNVNTEAFF. CDR3 nucleotide sequence: TGCAGCGGGATCGACAACGTGAACACTGAAGCTTTCTTT.

The V call is TRBV14, the J call TRBJ2-7, with 8 bases lining up with TRBD2. The CDR3 runs 16 residues. Per the germline V gene, CDR1 is SGHDN and CDR2 is FVKESK. The V gene end was trimmed by 4 bases and the J gene end by 2 bases; junction bases not matched to a gene: 10. The chain's CDR3 is CASSLRGGPVAYEQYF. As DNA, the CDR3 is TGTGCCAGCAGCCTCCGGGGGGGGCCAGTGGCCTACGAGCAGTACTTC.

J is TRBJ2-3 and V is TRBV24-1; possibly TRBD2 for D (5 bases). Between the trimmed V and J ends, which lost 2 bases and 7 bases, there was a span of 9 bases. Germline CDR1 and CDR2: KGHDR and SFDVKD. The CDR3 runs 13 residues. In DNA form, the CDR3 reads TGTGCCACCAGTGATTCCCGGAGGAATACGCAGTATTTT. Protein: CATSDSRRNTQYF.

This rearrangement joins TRBV9 to TRBJ2-1, with 9 bases identical to TRBD2. The CDR3 spans 15 residues. With V trimmed by 3 bases and J by 4 bases, 5 bases remained unmatched. Germline CDR1 and CDR2: SGDLS and YYNGEE. CDR3 in amino acids: CASSGGGGEYNEQFF. The CDR3 nucleotides read TGTGCCAGCAGCGGAGGCGGGGGGGAGTACAATGAGCAGTTCTTC.

V usage is TRBV5-5 and J usage is TRBJ2-1; 7 bases match TRBD2. The CDR3 sequence is 15 residues long. Germline-derived CDR1 and CDR2 are SGHKS and YYEKEE (reference sequence). Germline trimming cut 3 bases from V and 4 bases from J; bases unmatched to any gene: 7. The CDR3 reads CASSSTGGSYNEQFF. CDR3 DNA sequence: TGTGCCAGCAGCTCGACGGGAGGCTCGTACAATGAGCAGTTCTTC. Combining the CDR3 with reference TRBV5-5 and TRBJ2-1 gives the whole variable domain DAGVTQSPTHLIKTRGQQVTLRCSPISGHKSVSWYQQVLGQGPQFIFQYYEKEERGRGNFPDRFSARQFPNYSSELNVNALLLGDSALYLCASSSTGGSYNEQFFGPGTRLTVL.

This chain joins TRBV28 and TRBJ1-5, with TRBD1 identical over 9 bases. V gave up 6 bases and J gave up 6 bases; unmatched junction bases: 6. The CDR3 length is 14 residues. Germline V gene data show CDR1 as MDHEN and CDR2 as SYDVKM. Here the CDR3 reads CASRGTGLGQPQHF. CDR3 sequence (DNA): TGTGCCAGCAGGGGGACAGGGCTCGGTCAGCCCCAGCATTTT.

The chain combines TRBV27 with TRBJ1-6; 7 bases fit TRBD1. The CDR3 contains 15 residues. V was pared by 5 bases and J by 7 bases, with 8 bases of the junction left unmatched. Germline loops: CDR1 MNHEY, CDR2 SMNVEV (reference sequence). In DNA, the CDR3 is TGTGCCAGCAGTGTGGACAGGTCAAGAAATTCACCCCTCCACTTT. Residues: CASSVDRSRNSPLHF.

The V and J genes are TRBV5-1 and TRBJ2-1; TRBD2 aligns across 11 bases. Germline V lookup: CDR1 SGHRS, CDR2 YFSETQ. The CDR3 contains 15 residues. V lost 7 bases and J lost 0; bases outside the gene matches: 3. In DNA, the CDR3 is TGCGCCAGCGGGACTAGCGGAGCCTCCTACAATGAGCAGTTCTTC. Translated: CASGTSGASYNEQFF.

In this sample, this clone turned up a few times. This chain uses TRBV7-6 with TRBJ1-5, with 8 bases aligning to TRBD1. Looked up from germline, CDR1 is SGHVS and CDR2 is FNYEAQ. The CDR3 has 18 amino acids. Trimming removed 5 bases from V and 0 bases from J; junction bases left unmatched: 12. CDR3 region: CASSPRRDRSHSNQPQHF. For the CDR3, the DNA is TGTGCCAGCAGCCCCCGGCGGGACAGGTCCCATAGCAATCAGCCCCAGCATTTT.

The rearrangement links TRBV4-1 to TRBJ1-1; D is perhaps TRBD1 (5 bases). V lost 1 base and J lost 5, with 17 bases in between. This CDR3 has 16 amino acids. Germline V gene sequence: CDR1 MGHRA, CDR2 YSYEKL. CDR3 coding DNA: TGCGCCAGCAGCCAAGTCCTAACCTGGGGGGATACTGAAGCTTTCTTT. Its protein is CASSQVLTWGDTEAFF.

The chain recombines TRBV10-3 with TRBJ2-7; TRBD2 is a possible D gene (6 bases). Germline assignment: CDR1 ENHRY and CDR2 SYGVKD. The CDR3 consists of 14 residues. V lost 2 bases and J 4 bases, leaving 12 bases between the germline ends. Here the CDR3 DNA reads TGTGCCATCAGTGAGACTACCCTAGCGTACGAGCAGTACTTC. Protein: CAISETTLAYEQYF.

The gene calls are TRBV12-3 or TRBV12-4 and TRBJ2-3; D unresolved. This CDR3 is built from 11 residues. Trimming removed 3 bases from V and 8 bases from J, with 6 bases in between. The CDR3 DNA reads TGTGCCAGCAGTTTTGCGCGTACGCAGTATTTT. The encoded protein is CASSFARTQYF.

The rearrangement joins TRBV3-1 (or the pseudogene TRBV3-2) to TRBJ2-7; 8 bases are a match to TRBD2. J was trimmed by 0 bases and V by 0 bases; bases with no gene match: 4. The CDR3 contains 16 residues. In germline, CDR1 is LGHDT, CDR2 YNNKEL (reference sequence). The CDR3 spells CASSQDRGGPSYEQYF. In nucleotides, the CDR3 is TGTGCCAGCAGCCAAGATCGCGGGGGGCCCTCCTACGAGCAGTACTTC.

The chain couples TRBV7-8 to TRBJ2-2; 7 nucleotides match TRBD1. The J segment lost 2 bases and the V segment lost 3 bases, leaving 6 bases of the junction unmatched. CDR1 and CDR2 (germline): SGHVS, FQNEAQ. The CDR3 extends over 16 amino acids. The CDR3 nucleotides are TGTGCCAGCAGCTTTGGGCAGGGGGTAAACACCGGGGAGCTGTTTTTT. Encoded protein: CASSFGQGVNTGELFF.

The chain couples TRBV19 to TRBJ2-3, with D possibly TRBD2 on 6 matching bases. Germline CDR1 reads LNHDA; CDR2 reads SQIVND (reference sequence). The V end was cut by 9 bases, the J end by 4 bases, with 23 bases between. The CDR3 length is 16 residues. The CDR3 loop reads CASREAGALLADTQYF. The CDR3, as DNA: TGTGCCAGCAGGGAGGCCGGGGCCCTTCTTGCAGATACGCAGTATTTT.

V is TRBV10-3 and J is TRBJ1-4; 11 bases line up with TRBD1. The CDR3 is 13 amino acids. Per the germline V gene, CDR1 is ENHRY and CDR2 is SYGVKD. Losses at the gene ends were 10 bases for V and 7 bases for J; bases not matched to a gene: 5. CDR3 amino acids: CATTGTGGEKLFF. CDR3 in DNA: TGTGCCACAACAGGGACAGGGGGTGAAAAACTGTTTTTT.

V gene TRBV9 combines with J gene TRBJ2-5; maybe TRBD1 (6 bases). The CDR3 totals 15 residues. Germline V CDR1 and CDR2: SGDLS, YYNGEE. Trimming stripped 0 bases from V and 7 bases from J, with 16 bases between. The CDR3 region has the DNA TGTGCCAGCAGCGTAGCCGAACAGGGCACCGGGACCCAGTACTTC. This encodes CASSVAEQGTGTQYF.

V is TRBV3-1 (or the pseudogene TRBV3-2) and J is TRBJ1-5, with D tentatively TRBD1 (5 bases). Germline lookup yields CDR1 LGHDT and CDR2 YNNKEL (reference sequence). V lost 0 bases to trimming and J lost 4 bases, with 10 bases between them. The CDR3 consists of 15 residues. This chain's CDR3 is CASSQDWGGNQPQHF. The DNA for the CDR3 is TGTGCCAGCAGCCAAGACTGGGGGGGGAATCAGCCCCAGCATTTT.

This clone was recorded only once. The chain links TRBV20-1 to TRBJ1-2; D call uncertain. From germline, CDR1 is DFQATT and CDR2 SNEGSKA (reference sequence). The V end was cut by 5 bases, the J end by 7 bases, with 8 bases between. The CDR3 is made up of 10 amino acids. The CDR3 DNA reads TGCAGTGCTCTAGGAGGTGGCTACACCTTC. It is translated as CSALGGGYTF.

This clone was seen more than once but under ten times. This sequence joins TRBV3-1 (or the pseudogene TRBV3-2) and TRBJ1-1; possibly TRBD1 for D (6 bases). The CDR3 consists of 14 residues. Between the trimmed V and J ends, which lost 4 bases and 1 base, there was a span of 10 bases. Germline CDR1 is LGHDT and CDR2 is YNNKEL (reference sequence). In nucleotides, the CDR3 is TGTGCCAGCAGCCCCCGACAGGAGAACACTGAAGCTTTCTTT. It yields the protein CASSPRQENTEAFF.

Regarding this clone: Other DNA sequences in this sample translate to the same CDR3. The rearrangement uses TRBV7-9 and TRBJ2-7; D uncertain. The length of the CDR3 is 12 residues. Looked up from germline, CDR1 is SEHNR and CDR2 is FQNEAQ (reference sequence). Trimming left V 5 bases short and J 0 bases short, with 5 bases between. Written as DNA, the CDR3 is TGTGCCAGCAGCCCCAACTCCTACGAGCAGTACTTC. This sequence encodes CASSPNSYEQYF. Complete variable domain (other parts from reference TRBV7-9 and TRBJ2-7): DTGVSQNPRHKITKRGQNVTFRCDPISEHNRLYWYRQTLGQGPEFLTYFQNEAQLEKSRLLSDRFSAERPKGSFSTLEIQRTEQGDSAMYLCASSPNSYEQYFGPGTRLTVT.

This chain connects TRBV24-1 to TRBJ1-5; 7 nucleotides match TRBD1. Germline V gene lookup returns CDR1 KGHDR and CDR2 SFDVKD. The junction had 6 bases not matched to a gene; V was cut back by 6 bases and J by 5 bases. The CDR3 runs 14 residues. CDR3 nucleotide sequence: TGTGCCACCAGTCGACAGGGAGAAGATCAGCCCCAGCATTTT. It yields the protein CATSRQGEDQPQHF.

A few counts support this clone. This rearrangement joins TRBV24-1 to TRBJ2-7, with 8 bases lining up with TRBD1. Germline lookup yields CDR1 KGHDR and CDR2 SFDVKD. The CDR3 covers 14 residues. The ends lost 3 bases at V and 5 bases at J; junction bases unmatched: 5. CDR3 DNA sequence: TGTGCCACCAGTGATCGAGGACAGGGACACGAGCAGTACTTC. Amino acid sequence: CATSDRGQGHEQYF.